The clone carrying this TCR beta chain was recorded a few times. The sample belongs to a study of pediatric ulcerative colitis. The CDR3 covers 14 residues. Trimming left V 6 bases short and J 4 bases short, with 12 bases between. CDR1 is SGHAT and CDR2 is FQNNGV in the germline V gene. The assay was immunoSEQ multiplex PCR, and TCRdb's table has in-frame clones only and misses some. The table lists 30,000 to 40,000 clones, 81% of them singletons. During colonoscopy, one to two rectal pinch biopsies were collected. The chain combines TRBV11-2 with TRBJ2-2; D is unresolved. The sequenced material came from gut tissue. The clonotype was recovered from a boy aged 5-17 years with mild ulcerative colitis. CDR3 in amino acids: CASSTARVTGELFF. CDR3 DNA: TGTGCCAGCAGTACGGCAAGGGTCACCGGGGAGCTGTTTTTT.